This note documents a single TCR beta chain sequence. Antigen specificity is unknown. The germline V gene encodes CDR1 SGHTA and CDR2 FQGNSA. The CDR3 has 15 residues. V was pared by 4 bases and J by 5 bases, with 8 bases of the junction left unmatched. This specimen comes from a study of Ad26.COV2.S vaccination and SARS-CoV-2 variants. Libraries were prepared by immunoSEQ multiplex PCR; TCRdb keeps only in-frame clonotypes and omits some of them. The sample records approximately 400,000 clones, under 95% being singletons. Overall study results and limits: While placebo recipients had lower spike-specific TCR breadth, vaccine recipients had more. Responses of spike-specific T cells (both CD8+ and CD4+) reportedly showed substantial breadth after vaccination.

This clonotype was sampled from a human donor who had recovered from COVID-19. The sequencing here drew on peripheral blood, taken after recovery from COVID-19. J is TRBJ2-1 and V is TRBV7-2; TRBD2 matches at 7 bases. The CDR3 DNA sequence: TGTGCCAGCAGCTCCCCCCGGGGGGTGAACAATGAGCAGTTCTTC. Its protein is CASSSPRGVNNEQFF.